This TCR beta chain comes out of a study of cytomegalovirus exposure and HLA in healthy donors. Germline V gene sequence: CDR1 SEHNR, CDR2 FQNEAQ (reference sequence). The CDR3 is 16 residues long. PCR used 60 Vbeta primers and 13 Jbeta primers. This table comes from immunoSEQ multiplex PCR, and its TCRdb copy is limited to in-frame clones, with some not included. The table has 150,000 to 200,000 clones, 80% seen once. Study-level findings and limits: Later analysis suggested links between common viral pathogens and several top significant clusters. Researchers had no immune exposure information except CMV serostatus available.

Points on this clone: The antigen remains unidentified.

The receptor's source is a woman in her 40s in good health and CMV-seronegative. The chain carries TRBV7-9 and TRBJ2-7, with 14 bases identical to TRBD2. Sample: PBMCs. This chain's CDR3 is CSSSPGLAGVSYEQYV. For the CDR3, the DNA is TGTTCCAGCAGCCCGGGACTAGCGGGAGTCAGCTACGAGCAGTACGTC.